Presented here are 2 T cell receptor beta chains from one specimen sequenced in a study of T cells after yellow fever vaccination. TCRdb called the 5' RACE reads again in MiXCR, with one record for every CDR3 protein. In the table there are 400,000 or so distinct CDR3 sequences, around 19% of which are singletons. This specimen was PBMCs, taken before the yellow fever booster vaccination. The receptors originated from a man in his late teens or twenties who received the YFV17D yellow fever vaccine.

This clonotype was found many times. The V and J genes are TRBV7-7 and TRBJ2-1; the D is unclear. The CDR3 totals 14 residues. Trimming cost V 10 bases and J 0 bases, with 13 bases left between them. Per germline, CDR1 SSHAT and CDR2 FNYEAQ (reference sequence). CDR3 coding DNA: TGTGCCACCCGTTCGGTGACCTCCTACAATGAGCAGTTCTTC. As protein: CATRSVTSYNEQFF.

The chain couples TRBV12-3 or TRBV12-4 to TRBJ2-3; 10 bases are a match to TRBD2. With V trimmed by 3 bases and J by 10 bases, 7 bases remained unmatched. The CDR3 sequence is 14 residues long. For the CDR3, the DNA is TGTGCCAGCAGTTTCTTAGCGGGGGGCAATTCGCAGTATTTT. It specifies CASSFLAGGNSQYF.